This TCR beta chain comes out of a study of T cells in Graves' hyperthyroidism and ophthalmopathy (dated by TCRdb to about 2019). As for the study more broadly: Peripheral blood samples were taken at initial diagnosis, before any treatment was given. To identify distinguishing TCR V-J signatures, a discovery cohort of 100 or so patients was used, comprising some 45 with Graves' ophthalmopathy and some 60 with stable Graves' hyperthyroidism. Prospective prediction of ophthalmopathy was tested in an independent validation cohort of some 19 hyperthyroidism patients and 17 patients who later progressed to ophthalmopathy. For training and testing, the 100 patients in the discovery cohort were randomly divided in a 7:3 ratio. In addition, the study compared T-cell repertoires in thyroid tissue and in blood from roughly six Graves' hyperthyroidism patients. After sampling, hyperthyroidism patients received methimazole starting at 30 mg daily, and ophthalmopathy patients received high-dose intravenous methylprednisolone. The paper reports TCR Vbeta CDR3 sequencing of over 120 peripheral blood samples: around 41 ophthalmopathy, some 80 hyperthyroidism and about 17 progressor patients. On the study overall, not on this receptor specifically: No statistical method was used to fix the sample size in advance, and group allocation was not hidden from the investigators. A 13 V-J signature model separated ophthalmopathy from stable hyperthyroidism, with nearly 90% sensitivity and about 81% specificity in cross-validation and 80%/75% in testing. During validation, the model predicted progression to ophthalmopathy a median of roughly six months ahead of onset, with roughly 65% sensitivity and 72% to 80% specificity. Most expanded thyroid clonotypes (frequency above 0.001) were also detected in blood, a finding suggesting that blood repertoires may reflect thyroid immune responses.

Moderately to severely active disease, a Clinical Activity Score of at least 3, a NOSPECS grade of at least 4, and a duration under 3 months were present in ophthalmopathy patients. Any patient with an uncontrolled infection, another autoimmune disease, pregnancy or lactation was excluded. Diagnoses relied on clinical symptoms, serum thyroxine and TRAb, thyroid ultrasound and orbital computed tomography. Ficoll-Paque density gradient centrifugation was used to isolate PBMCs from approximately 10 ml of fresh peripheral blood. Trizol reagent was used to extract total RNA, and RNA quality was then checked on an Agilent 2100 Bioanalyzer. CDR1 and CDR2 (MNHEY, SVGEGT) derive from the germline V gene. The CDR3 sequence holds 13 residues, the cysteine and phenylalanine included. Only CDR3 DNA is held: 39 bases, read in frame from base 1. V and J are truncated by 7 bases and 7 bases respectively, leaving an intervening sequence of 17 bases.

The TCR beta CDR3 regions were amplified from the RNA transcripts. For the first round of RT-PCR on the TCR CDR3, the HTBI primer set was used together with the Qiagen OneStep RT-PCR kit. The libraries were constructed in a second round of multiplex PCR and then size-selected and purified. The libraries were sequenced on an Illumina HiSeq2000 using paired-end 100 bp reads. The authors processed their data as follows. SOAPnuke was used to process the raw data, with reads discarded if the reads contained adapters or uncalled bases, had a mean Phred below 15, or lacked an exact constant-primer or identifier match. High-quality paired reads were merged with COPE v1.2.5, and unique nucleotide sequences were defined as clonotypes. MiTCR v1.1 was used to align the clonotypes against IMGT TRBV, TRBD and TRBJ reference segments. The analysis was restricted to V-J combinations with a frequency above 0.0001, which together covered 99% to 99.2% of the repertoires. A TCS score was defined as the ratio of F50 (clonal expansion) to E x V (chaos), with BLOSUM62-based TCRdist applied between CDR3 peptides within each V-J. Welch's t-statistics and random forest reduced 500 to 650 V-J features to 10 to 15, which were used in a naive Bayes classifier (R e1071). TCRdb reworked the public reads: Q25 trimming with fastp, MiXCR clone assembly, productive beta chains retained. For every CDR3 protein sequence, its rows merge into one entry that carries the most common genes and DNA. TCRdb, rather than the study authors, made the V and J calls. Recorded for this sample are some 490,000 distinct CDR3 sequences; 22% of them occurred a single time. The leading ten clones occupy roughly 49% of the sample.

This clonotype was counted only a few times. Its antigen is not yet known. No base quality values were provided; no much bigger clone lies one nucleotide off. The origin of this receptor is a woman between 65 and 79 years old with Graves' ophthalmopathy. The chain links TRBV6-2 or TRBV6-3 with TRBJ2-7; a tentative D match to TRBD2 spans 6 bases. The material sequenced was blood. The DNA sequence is TGTGCCAGCAAGGGACTGTCGGCGGGAGAGCAGTACTTC. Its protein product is CASKGLSAGEQYF.